Each of the 20 T cell receptor beta chains below was sequenced from the same sample in a study of post-analysis software for immune sequencing data. The TCR beta cDNA libraries carried unique molecular identifiers. In TCRdb, the PCR reads were re-called with MiXCR into one record per CDR3 protein. The sample lists 150,000 to 200,000 distinct CDR3 sequences, approximately 35% occurring once. This specimen was blood, taken after autologous hematopoietic stem cell transplantation. Every receptor here comes from a girl between 10 and 17 years old with multiple sclerosis.

The chain combines TRBV29-1 with TRBJ1-1; maybe TRBD1 (5 bases). This CDR3 spans 13 amino acids. Germline lookup yields CDR1 SQVTM and CDR2 ANQGSEA. V was trimmed by 6 bases and J by 0 bases, leaving 11 bases between them. The CDR3 DNA reads TGCAGCGTCGCGCCGGGGGTGAACACTGAAGCTTTCTTT. Translation gives CSVAPGVNTEAFF.

The chain joins TRBV28 to TRBJ2-5, with D possibly being TRBD1 or TRBD2 (6 bases each). The DNA end is a closer match to TRBJ2-7, so the J assignment may be wrong. The germline CDR1 and CDR2 sequences are MDHEN and SYDVKM. This CDR3 comprises 14 residues. This chain's CDR3 is CASRSGGGPGEQYF. The CDR3 DNA reads as TGTGCCAGCAGGTCCGGAGGGGGGCCTGGCGAGCAGTACTTC.

This clonotype was seen more than once but under ten times. The chain recombines TRBV6-1 with TRBJ2-1; D gene uncertain. The germline V gene has CDR1 MNHNS and CDR2 SASEGT. This CDR3 spans 15 amino acids. V was clipped by 5 bases and J by 0 bases, with 11 bases between them. CDR3 region: CASSKDGYSYNEQFF. The CDR3 bases are TGTGCCAGCAGTAAGGACGGGTACTCCTACAATGAGCAGTTCTTC.

This chain joins TRBV28 and TRBJ2-3; weak D call: TRBD2 (5 bases). The length of the CDR3 is 14 residues. The germline CDR1 and CDR2 sequences are MDHEN and SYDVKM. Trimming cost V 3 bases and J 1 base, with 8 bases left between them. The DNA for the CDR3 is TGTGCCAGCAGTTTTCGGCGGGGCACAGATACGCAGTATTTT. Translating it yields CASSFRRGTDTQYF.

The table lists this clonotype with a few counts. V and J are TRBV12-3 or TRBV12-4 and TRBJ2-1; 9 positions match TRBD2. The CDR3 has 15 amino acids. Trimming cost V 4 bases and J 5 bases; bases outside gene matches: 6. This CDR3 reads CASSSRLADDNEQFF. The CDR3 nucleotides read TGTGCCAGCAGTTCCCGACTAGCGGATGACAATGAGCAGTTCTTC.

The chain uses TRBV19 and TRBJ2-7, with no clear D. V shed 9 bases and J shed 0 bases, with 15 bases lying between them. The CDR3 runs to 14 residues. CDR1 is LNHDA, CDR2 SQIVND, per germline (reference sequence). CDR3 nucleotides: TGTGCCAGAACTAACAGCTTGAGCTCCTACGAGCAGTACTTC. As protein: CARTNSLSSYEQYF.

The sample holds many counts of this clonotype. The rearrangement uses TRBV5-4 and TRBJ2-1; D may match TRBD1 or TRBD2 (5 bases each). Germline CDR1 and CDR2: SGHNT and YYREEE (reference sequence). V was clipped by 5 bases and J by 1 base, with 13 bases between them. The length of the CDR3 is 15 residues. The CDR3 region is CASRSGTASYNEQFF. Here the CDR3 DNA reads TGTGCCAGCAGGTCCGGGACGGCTTCCTACAATGAGCAGTTCTTC.

As for this clonotype: A much more abundant neighbour one base away suggests this may be a read error. This chain uses TRBV5-1 with TRBJ2-5; D is ambiguous. Per germline, CDR1 SGHRS and CDR2 YFSETQ. CDR3 size: 14 residues. The CDR3 nucleotides are TGCGCCAGCCGCTTGAGTTCGAGCCGAGAGACCCAGTACTTC. Translating it yields CASRLSSSRETQYF.

This clonotype was counted many times. The chain links TRBV7-3 to TRBJ1-6, with 9 bases identical to TRBD1. Unmatched junction bases numbered 4, after V lost 6 bases and J lost 7 bases. Per the germline V gene, CDR1 is SGHTA and CDR2 is FQGTGA. The CDR3 is 14 amino acids. The CDR3 spells CASSTGGKNSPLHF. CDR3 DNA sequence: TGTGCCAGCAGTACAGGGGGCAAGAATTCACCCCTCCACTTT. Full variable domain (outside the CDR3, taken from reference TRBV7-3 and TRBJ1-6): GAGVSQTPSNKVTEKGKYVELRCDPISGHTALYWYRQSLGQGPEFLIYFQGTGAADDSGLPNDRFFAVRPEGSVSTLKIQRTERGDSAVYLCASSTGGKNSPLHFGNGTRLTVT.

This clonotype showed up just once. The V and J genes are TRBV6-5 and TRBJ2-5; unclear D gene. The tail of the sequence fits TRBJ2-4 better, so the J call may be wrong. The germline gives CDR1 MNHEY, CDR2 SVGAGI. This CDR3 is built from 14 residues. The CDR3 nucleotides are TGTGCCAGCAAAACCCAGGACGGAGAAAACATTCAGTACTTC. Its protein product is CASKTQDGENIQYF.

In this sample, this clonotype turned up a few times. This rearrangement joins TRBV4-1 to TRBJ2-1, with 8 bases that match TRBD1. The CDR3 consists of 16 residues. V gave up 1 base and J gave up 6 bases; unmatched junction bases: 8. Germline V gene sequence: CDR1 MGHRA, CDR2 YSYEKL. As DNA, the CDR3 is TGCGCCAGCAGCCAAGCTCGACAGGGGTCTGGCAATGAGCAGTTCTTC. It is translated as CASSQARQGSGNEQFF.

As regards this clonotype: At one end the junction does not follow the germline gene, possibly because of a read error. The chain recombines TRBV7-2 with TRBJ1-5; TRBD1 agrees at 7 bases. CDR1 is SGHTA and CDR2 is FQGNSA in the germline V gene. The CDR3 spans 14 residues. The CDR3 protein is CVSSSTGMHQPQHF. CDR3 DNA: TGTGTCAGCAGCTCGACAGGGATGCATCAGCCCCAGCATTTT. Full variable domain (outside the CDR3, taken from reference TRBV7-2 and TRBJ1-5): GAGVSQSPSNKVTEKGKDVELRCDPISGHTALYWYRQSLGQGLEFLIYFQGNSAPDKSGLPSDRFSAERTGGSVSTLTIQRTQQEDSAVYLCVSSSTGMHQPQHFGDGTRLSIL.

The chain recombines TRBV6-2 or TRBV6-3 with TRBJ2-7; D is possibly TRBD1 or TRBD2 (5 bases each). Germline loops: CDR1 MNHEY, CDR2 SVGEGT. Trimming stripped 7 bases from V and 2 bases from J, with 24 bases between. The CDR3 extends over 17 amino acids. Here the CDR3 reads CASTRPASGPPPYEQYF. The CDR3, as DNA: TGTGCCAGCACTAGGCCTGCCTCGGGACCACCACCCTACGAGCAGTACTTC.

A note on this clonotype: A read error is possible here, since a much larger clone lies one base away. The CDR3 loop is CACSQVHGSVQFF. The DNA for the CDR3 is TGTGCCTGCAGCCAAGTACACGGCAGCGTGCAGTTCTTC. This chain uses TRBV14 with TRBJ2-1; D is unclear. The CDR3 totals 13 residues. Per germline, CDR1 SGHDN and CDR2 FVKESK.

This clonotype has a handful of counts. The V call is TRBV29-1, the J call TRBJ1-4; no definite D call. Germline CDR1 and CDR2: SQVTM and ANQGSEA. V was shortened by 4 bases and J by 0 bases, with 9 bases between the two germline ends. The CDR3 extends over 14 amino acids. In DNA form, the CDR3 reads TGCAGCGTTGGGACGGCAGCAACTAATGAAAAACTGTTTTTT. It is translated as CSVGTAATNEKLFF.

The J gene is TRBJ2-7, the V gene TRBV18; TRBD1 agrees at 12 bases. Germline loops: CDR1 KGHSH, CDR2 LQKENI. The CDR3 consists of 15 residues. Unmatched junction bases numbered 5, after V lost 3 bases and J lost 5 bases. CDR3 nucleotide sequence: TGTGCCAGCTCACCGCCGGGACAGGGGGCTGACGAGCAGTACTTC. Its protein is CASSPPGQGADEQYF.

This chain uses TRBV30 with TRBJ1-2; 9 bases fit TRBD1. Germline CDR1 and CDR2: GTSNPN and SVGIG (reference sequence). The CDR3 consists of 13 residues. V dropped 4 bases and J dropped 3; count of bases not matched to a gene: 3. The CDR3 DNA sequence: TGTGCCTGGAACAGGGGGCAGGACTATGGCTACACCTTC. Translated: CAWNRGQDYGYTF. The full variable domain, with the rest looked up from reference TRBV30 and TRBJ1-2, is SQTIHQWPATLVQPVGSPLSLECTVEGTSNPNLYWYRQAAGRGLQLLFYSVGIGQISSEVPQNLSASRPQDRQFILSSKKLLLSDSGFYLCAWNRGQDYGYTFGSGTRLTVV.

This clonotype was recorded a few times. The V gene is TRBV9, the J gene TRBJ2-7, with TRBD2 identical over 12 bases. From germline, CDR1 is SGDLS and CDR2 YYNGEE. The CDR3 contains 15 residues. The V gene end was trimmed by 1 base and the J gene end by 4 bases; junction bases not matched to a gene: 3. CDR3 region: CASSVLAGGPYEQYF. In DNA, the CDR3 is TGTGCCAGCAGCGTACTAGCGGGAGGGCCTTACGAGCAGTACTTC.

The CDR3 reads CASSSGLAGGPRTDTQYF. Written as DNA, the CDR3 is TGTGCCAGCAGCTCGGGACTAGCGGGGGGGCCTCGCACAGATACGCAGTATTTT. This chain links TRBV7-2 with TRBJ2-3, with 16 bases aligning to TRBD2. CDR1 is SGHTA, CDR2 FQGNSA, per germline. The CDR3 loop spans 18 amino acids. Trimming took 4 bases from V and 1 from J; bases not matched to a gene: 5.

This clonotype has just a few counts. This chain joins TRBV27 and TRBJ2-7; 7 nucleotides align to TRBD1. CDR3 length: 16 amino acids. The V gene's germline CDR1 is MNHEY and CDR2 SMNVEV (reference sequence). Trimming at V came to 2 bases and at J to 4 bases, leaving 11 bases not matched to a gene. CDR3 sequence (DNA): TGTGCCAGCAGTTTAAGACAGGGTTTAATTGGGTACGAGCAGTACTTC. Its protein is CASSLRQGLIGYEQYF.